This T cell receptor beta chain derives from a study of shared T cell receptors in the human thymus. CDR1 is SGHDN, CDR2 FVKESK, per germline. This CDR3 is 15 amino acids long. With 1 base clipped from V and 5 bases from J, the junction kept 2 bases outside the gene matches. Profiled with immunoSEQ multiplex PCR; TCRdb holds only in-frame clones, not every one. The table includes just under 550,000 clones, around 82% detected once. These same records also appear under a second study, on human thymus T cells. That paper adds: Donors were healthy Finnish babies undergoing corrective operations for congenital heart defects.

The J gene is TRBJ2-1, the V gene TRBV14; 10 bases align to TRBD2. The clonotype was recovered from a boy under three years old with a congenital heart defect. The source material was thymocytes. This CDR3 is CASSQASGRNNEQFF. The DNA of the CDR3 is TGTGCCAGCAGCCAAGCTAGCGGGAGAAACAATGAGCAGTTCTTC.